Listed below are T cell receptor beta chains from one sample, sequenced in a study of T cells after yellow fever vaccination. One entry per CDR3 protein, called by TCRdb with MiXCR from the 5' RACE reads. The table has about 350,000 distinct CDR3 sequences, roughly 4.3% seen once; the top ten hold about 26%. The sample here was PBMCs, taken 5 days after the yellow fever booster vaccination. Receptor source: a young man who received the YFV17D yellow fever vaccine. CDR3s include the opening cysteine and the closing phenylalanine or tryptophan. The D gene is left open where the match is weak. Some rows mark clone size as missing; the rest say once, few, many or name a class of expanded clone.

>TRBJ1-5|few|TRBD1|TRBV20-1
TGCAGTGCTGTGGACAGGGGGCGCATCGGACAGCCCCAGCATTTT
CSAVDRGRIGQPQHF
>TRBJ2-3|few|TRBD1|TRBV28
TGTGCCAGCAGTTACTACGGACAGGGACGGGGTACGCAGTATTTT
CASSYYGQGRGTQYF
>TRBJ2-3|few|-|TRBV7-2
TGTGCCAGCAGCGGCGGTCCGGGGGATACGCAGTATTTT
CASSGGPGDTQYF
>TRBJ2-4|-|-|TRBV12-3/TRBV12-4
TGTGCCAGTATGAAAGGGGGGCACATTCAGTACTTC
CASMKGGHIQYF
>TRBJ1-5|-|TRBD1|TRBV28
TGTGCCAGCAGTGTGGGGGACAGGGCTAATCAGCCCCAGCATTTT
CASSVGDRANQPQHF
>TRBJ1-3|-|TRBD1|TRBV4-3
TGCGCCAGCAGCCAAGACCTCTGGGAGGGGGCGACAGGAAACACCATATATTTT
CASSQDLWEGATGNTIYF
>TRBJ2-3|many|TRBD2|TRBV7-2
TGTGCCAGCACCCGAGCGGGGGCCACAGATACGCAGTATTTT
CASTRAGATDTQYF
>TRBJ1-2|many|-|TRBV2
TGTGCCAGCGCCGTTAACTATGGCTACACCTTC
CASAVNYGYTF
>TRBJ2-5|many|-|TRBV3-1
TGTGCCAGCACCCAGGAGAGGGGATGGAGAGAGACCCAGTACTTC
CASTQERGWRETQYF
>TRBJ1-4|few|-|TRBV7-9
TGTGCCAGCAGCTTGGGCAGGGAGGGCGAAAAACTGTTTTTT
CASSLGREGEKLFF
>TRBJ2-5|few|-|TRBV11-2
TGTGCCAGCAGTCCCCGTCCAGGGGCCGGGGAGACCCAGTACTTC
CASSPRPGAGETQYF
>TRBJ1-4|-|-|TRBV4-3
TGCGCCAGCAGCCAAAGGTCGAATGAAAAACTGTTTTTT
CASSQRSNEKLFF
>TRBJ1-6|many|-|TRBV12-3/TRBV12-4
TGTGCCAGCAGTCCACCTGGAGGGTATTCACCCCTCCACTTT
CASSPPGGYSPLHF
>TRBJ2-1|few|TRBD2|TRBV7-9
TGTGCCAGCAGCCCCCTTGGTAGCGGGGAAAACTACAATGAGCAGTTCTTC
CASSPLGSGENYNEQFF
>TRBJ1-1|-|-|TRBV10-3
TGTGCCATCAGCGAGGCGAACACTGAAGCTTTCTTT
CAISEANTEAFF
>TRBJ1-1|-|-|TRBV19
TGTGCCAGTAGTAGAGGGGCAGGGGAAGCTTTCTTT
CASSRGAGEAFF
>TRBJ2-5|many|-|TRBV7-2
TGTGCCAGCAGCTTAGACAGGGTCCAAGAGACCCAGTACTTC
CASSLDRVQETQYF
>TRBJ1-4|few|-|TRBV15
TGTGCCACCAGCCACCAGCGTGAAAAACTGTTTTTT
CATSHQREKLFF
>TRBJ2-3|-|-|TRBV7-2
TGTGCCAGCAGCGTAGTGGGGGCTCTAGATACGCAGTATTTT
CASSVVGALDTQYF
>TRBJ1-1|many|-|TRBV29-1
TGCAGCGGGTTATTGGTGGACACTGAAGCTTTCTTT
CSGLLVDTEAFF
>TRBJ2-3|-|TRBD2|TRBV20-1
TGCAGTGCTAGAGATTGGGGGAGGGGAACAGATACGCAGTATTTT
CSARDWGRGTDTQYF
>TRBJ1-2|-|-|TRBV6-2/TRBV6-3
TGTGCCAGCAGTTACCAGGGTTACGGCTATGGCTACACCTTC
CASSYQGYGYGYTF
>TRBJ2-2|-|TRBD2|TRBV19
TGTGCCAGTAGTATAACGGGGGGGCCCGGCGGGGAGCTGTTTTTT
CASSITGGPGGELFF
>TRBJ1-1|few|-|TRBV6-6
TGTGCCAGCAGTTTCTCGAGGGAGGAGAACACTGAAGCTTTCTTT
CASSFSREENTEAFF
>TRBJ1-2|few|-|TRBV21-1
TGTGCCAGCATCACTCCTCGGACGGCAGACTATGGCTACACCTTC
CASITPRTADYGYTF
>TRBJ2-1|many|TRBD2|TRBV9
TGTGCCAGCAGCCCCGGGACTAGCGGGGGCAATGAGCAGTTCTTC
CASSPGTSGGNEQFF
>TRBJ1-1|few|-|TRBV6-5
TGTGCCAGCAGTTACTCGTTCTGGGGCTCTAACACTGAAGCTTTCTTT
CASSYSFWGSNTEAFF
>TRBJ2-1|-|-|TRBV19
TGTGCCAGTAGACGGAAGTCCTACAATGAGCAGTTCTTC
CASRRKSYNEQFF
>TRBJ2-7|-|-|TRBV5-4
TGTGCCAGCAGCTCTCCCGGGACCGTCTACGAGCAGTACTTC
CASSSPGTVYEQYF
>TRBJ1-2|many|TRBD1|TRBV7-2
TGTGCCAGCAGCCCTCCACAGGGGGATGGCTACACCTTC
CASSPPQGDGYTF
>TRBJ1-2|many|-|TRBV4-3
TGCGCCAGCAGCCAAGAAGCGGGGTACTATGGCTACACCTTC
CASSQEAGYYGYTF
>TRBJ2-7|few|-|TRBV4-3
TGCGCTACCACCCGCATGGGGCCCTTTTACGAGCAGTACTTC
CATTRMGPFYEQYF
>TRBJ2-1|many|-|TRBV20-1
TGCAGTGCTAGAGATCAGGGCCATGAGCAGTTCTTC
CSARDQGHEQFF
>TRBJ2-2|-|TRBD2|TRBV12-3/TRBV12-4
TGTGCCAGCAGTAAAGTACTAGCGACGGGGTCCGCCGGGGAGCTGTTTTTT
CASSKVLATGSAGELFF
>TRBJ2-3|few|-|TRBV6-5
TGTGCCAGCATCAGTGAGACGACAGATACGCAGTATTTT
CASISETTDTQYF
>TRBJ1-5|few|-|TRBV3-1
TGTGCCAGCGGCCTACCTGGTCAGCCCCAGCATTTT
CASGLPGQPQHF
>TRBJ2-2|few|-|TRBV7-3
TGTGCCAGCAGCCGGGACTCGCCCACCGGGGAGCTGTTTTTT
CASSRDSPTGELFF
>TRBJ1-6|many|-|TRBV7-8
TGTGCCAGCAGCCACCGATGGGGGGATTCACCCCTCCACTTT
CASSHRWGDSPLHF
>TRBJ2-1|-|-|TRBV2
TGTGCCAGCAGTGGAGTAAGCTCCTACAATGAGCAGTTCTTC
CASSGVSSYNEQFF
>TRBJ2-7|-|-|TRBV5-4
TGTGCCAGCAGCTTGGGACAGACCGAGCAGTACTTC
CASSLGQTEQYF
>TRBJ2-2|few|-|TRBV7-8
TGTGCCAGCAGCGCGGACCTAAAGGGCGGGGAGCTGTTTTTT
CASSADLKGGELFF
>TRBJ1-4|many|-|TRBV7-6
TGTGCCAGCAGCTTAAGACCGGCAACTAATGAAAAACTGTTTTTT
CASSLRPATNEKLFF
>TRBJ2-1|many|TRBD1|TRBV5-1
TGCGCCAGCAGCTTAATACCGGGACAGGGGTTCAATGAGCAGTTCTTC
CASSLIPGQGFNEQFF
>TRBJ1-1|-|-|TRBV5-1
TGCGCCAGCAGCTTGGGTCCCGGGGCCCCTGAAGCTTTCTTT
CASSLGPGAPEAFF